This entry lists 24 T cell receptor beta chains sequenced from one sample in a study of blood T cell repertoires in COVID-19. Repertoires were generated with immunoSEQ multiplex PCR, while TCRdb's copy carries only in-frame clones and drops some. This sample carries 200,000 to 250,000 clones, roughly 84% of them seen once, and the ten largest clones take roughly 6.2%. Input material: PBMCs or T cells enriched from blood (not recorded which). These receptors came from a woman aged 40 to 50 who had recovered from COVID-19.

The chain links TRBV27 to TRBJ2-2; TRBD2 matches 15 bases. V was clipped by 5 bases and J by 5 bases; unmatched bases: 9. The germline V gene encodes CDR1 MNHEY and CDR2 SMNVEV (reference sequence). The CDR3 sequence is 18 residues long. The CDR3 loop reads CASSLGLAGGPYTGELFF. The CDR3 nucleotides read TGTGCCAGCAGTCTCGGACTAGCGGGAGGGCCTTATACCGGGGAGCTGTTTTTT.

Concerning this clone itself: Other DNA sequences of this sample code for an identical CDR3. The genes are TRBV30 and TRBJ1-2, with TRBD1 identical over 7 bases. V shed 0 bases and J 5 bases; nucleotides not matched to a gene: 0. The CDR3 contains 12 residues. Per the germline V gene, CDR1 is GTSNPN and CDR2 is SVGIG (reference sequence). The CDR3 is CAWSVQGYGYTF. In DNA form, the CDR3 reads TGTGCCTGGAGTGTACAGGGGTATGGCTACACCTTC.

This clone was seen more than once but under ten times. The chain is built from TRBV12-3 or TRBV12-4 and TRBJ1-5; D not resolved. Deletions cut 2 bases from V and 5 bases from J, with 7 bases between. The CDR3 length is 13 residues. The CDR3 region has the DNA TGTGCCAGCAGTTTAACGGTCCATCAGCCCCAGCATTTT. Protein product: CASSLTVHQPQHF.

V usage is TRBV10-3 and J usage is TRBJ1-2, with 8 bases matching TRBD1. The CDR3 contains 13 residues. J gave up 4 bases and V 7 bases, and 5 bases lay outside the gene matches. CDR1 is ENHRY, CDR2 SYGVKD, per germline. CDR3 DNA sequence: TGTGCCATCACCCCAACAGGGGGCTATGGCTACACCTTC. Amino acid sequence: CAITPTGGYGYTF.

V usage is TRBV4-3 and J usage is TRBJ2-1, with TRBD2 matching 11 bases. V shed 3 bases and J 11 bases; nucleotides not matched to a gene: 15. CDR3 size: 17 residues. CDR1 and CDR2 (germline): LGHNA, YSLEER. CDR3 loop: CASSHRLTGTSGQQQFF. CDR3 bases: TGCGCCAGCAGCCACCGCTTAACCGGGACTAGCGGACAACAGCAGTTCTTC.

The chain carries TRBV5-1 and TRBJ1-1, with unresolved D. This CDR3 comprises 17 residues. The V end lost 0 bases, the J end lost 0 bases, and 15 bases lay between the germline ends. Germline V gives CDR1 SGHRS, CDR2 YFSETQ. DNA of the CDR3: TGCGCCAGCAGCTTGGCTTTTAACGTAGAGATGAACACTGAAGCTTTCTTT. It yields the protein CASSLAFNVEMNTEAFF. Filled out from reference TRBV5-1 and TRBJ1-1, the complete variable domain reads KAGVTQTPRYLIKTRGQQVTLSCSPISGHRSVSWYQQTPGQGLQFLFEYFSETQRNKGNFPGRFSGRQFSNSRSEMNVSTLELGDSALYLCASSLAFNVEMNTEAFFGQGTRLTVV.

The CDR3 region is CASSLAWSYEQYV. The CDR3 DNA reads as TGTGCCAGCAGCTTAGCTTGGAGCTACGAGCAGTACGTC. V and J are TRBV7-8 and TRBJ2-7; D remains ambiguous. The CDR3 extends over 13 amino acids. CDR1 and CDR2 (germline): SGHVS, FQNEAQ. The germline V and J ends were trimmed by 0 bases and 3 bases, with 6 bases remaining between them.

The CDR3 region has the DNA TGTGCCAGCAGCTTGCGGGGGACCTCTGGAAACACCATATATTTT. Translated: CASSLRGTSGNTIYF. The V call is TRBV11-3, the J call TRBJ1-3, with TRBD1 as a possible D gene (5 bases). Germline values: CDR1 SGHNT, CDR2 YENEEA. The V end lost 3 bases, the J end lost 0 bases, and 9 bases lay between the germline ends. The CDR3 spans 15 residues.

The chain has TRBV7-2 and TRBJ1-5; 8 nucleotides line up with TRBD1. V shed 3 bases, J shed 3 bases, and the junction held 1 base outside the gene matches. CDR1 is SGHTA, CDR2 FQGNSA, per germline. This CDR3 comprises 14 residues. The CDR3 is CASSLDRVNQPQHF. DNA of the CDR3: TGTGCCAGCAGCTTGGACAGGGTCAATCAGCCCCAGCATTTT.

The chain links TRBV3-1 (or the pseudogene TRBV3-2) to TRBJ2-3; no firm D call. This CDR3 contains 13 residues. V lost 3 bases, J lost 1 base, and 5 bases lay in between. Germline CDR1 and CDR2: LGHDT and YNNKEL (reference sequence). Here the CDR3 DNA reads TGTGCCAGCAGCCACGAGGGCACAGATACGCAGTATTTT. Protein: CASSHEGTDTQYF.

The chain combines TRBV5-1 with TRBJ1-2; D remains ambiguous. The germline V gene encodes CDR1 SGHRS and CDR2 YFSETQ. The CDR3 runs to 14 residues. Trimming took 5 bases from V and 0 from J, leaving 11 bases between them. The CDR3, as DNA: TGCGCCAGCAGTCCACCAGGCCCTAACTATGGCTACACCTTC. It yields the protein CASSPPGPNYGYTF.

This clone appeared a single time. V and J are TRBV2 and TRBJ2-2, with 9 nucleotides matching TRBD1. CDR3 size: 15 residues. With 5 bases clipped from V and 4 bases from J, the junction kept 5 bases outside the gene matches. Germline-derived CDR1 and CDR2 are SNHLY and FYNNEI. CDR3: CASSRDRVITGELFF. In DNA form, the CDR3 reads TGTGCCAGCAGTAGGGACAGGGTGATCACCGGGGAGCTGTTTTTT.

This clone turned up a few times. The genes are TRBV19 and TRBJ1-1; D gene uncertain. This CDR3 comprises 15 residues. V lost 5 bases and J 4 bases, leaving 17 bases between the germline ends. Per germline, CDR1 LNHDA and CDR2 SQIVND (reference sequence). The CDR3 spells CASSPRTGVSTEAFF. The DNA for the CDR3 is TGTGCCAGTAGTCCCCGCACCGGGGTCAGCACTGAAGCTTTCTTT.

The rearrangement links TRBV28 to TRBJ2-3, with unresolved D. This CDR3 comprises 13 residues. Germline lookup yields CDR1 MDHEN and CDR2 SYDVKM. V was clipped by 3 bases and J by 6 bases, with 10 bases between them. The CDR3 nucleotides read TGTGCCAGCAGTTTCCCCGACGGGGATACGCAGTATTTT. This codes for CASSFPDGDTQYF.

This clone was found once. The chain couples TRBV10-1 to TRBJ1-4; D may be TRBD1 (5 bases). V shed 6 bases and J shed 5 bases, with 13 bases lying between them. This CDR3 is 14 amino acids long. Germline V gives CDR1 WNHNN, CDR2 SYGVQD (reference sequence). In DNA, the CDR3 is TGCGCCAGCAGCGCGGGACTTGGAAATGAAAAACTGTTTTTT. It specifies CASSAGLGNEKLFF.

The rearrangement uses TRBV11-2 and TRBJ2-7, with 7 positions matching TRBD1. V shed 3 bases, J shed 2 bases, and the junction held 4 bases outside the gene matches. The CDR3 consists of 14 residues. Germline V gene lookup returns CDR1 SGHAT and CDR2 FQNNGV. The CDR3 sequence is CASSLKRGPYEQYV. The CDR3 nucleotides read TGTGCCAGCAGCTTGAAAAGGGGGCCCTACGAGCAGTACGTC.

This chain links TRBV3-1 (or the pseudogene TRBV3-2) with TRBJ2-7; 10 bases fit TRBD2. With 2 bases clipped from V and 3 bases from J, the junction kept 4 bases outside the gene matches. There are 15 residues in the CDR3. CDR1 is LGHDT, CDR2 YNNKEL, per germline (reference sequence). The DNA of the CDR3 is TGTGCCAGCAGCCAAACTAGCGGGACGCTCTACGAGCAGTACTTC. It specifies CASSQTSGTLYEQYF.

The rearrangement uses TRBV5-8 and TRBJ2-6; D gene unclear. This CDR3 is built from 16 residues. In germline, CDR1 is SGHTS, CDR2 YDEGEE. Trimming took off 0 bases at V and 1 base at J, with 8 bases between the two ends. As DNA, the CDR3 is TGTGCCAGCAGCTTGGTGTTACTATCTGGGGCCAACGTCCTGACTTTC. This translates into CASSLVLLSGANVLTF.

V is TRBV5-1 and J is TRBJ2-3; 8 bases agree with TRBD2. Germline CDR1 and CDR2: SGHRS and YFSETQ. Trimming at V came to 2 bases and at J to 4 bases, leaving 3 bases not matched to a gene. The CDR3 extends over 14 amino acids. DNA for the CDR3: TGCGCCAGCAGCTTAGCGGGAGCCGCAGATACGCAGTATTTT. This translates into CASSLAGAADTQYF.

This chain joins TRBV27 and TRBJ2-5; possible D gene TRBD1, 7 bases. This CDR3 is built from 14 residues. The germline V and J ends were trimmed by 6 bases and 4 bases, with 15 bases remaining between them. Germline V gives CDR1 MNHEY, CDR2 SMNVEV (reference sequence). CDR3 nucleotides: TGTGCCAGCAGACCTTTCAGGGGGGCAGAGACCCAGTACTTC. Translation gives CASRPFRGAETQYF.

The CDR3 region is CASSVAVEGAGFF. The CDR3 DNA reads TGTGCCAGCAGCGTAGCTGTGGAGGGGGCCGGTTTCTTT. The chain carries TRBV9 and TRBJ1-1, with TRBD1 matching 7 bases. There are 13 residues in the CDR3. V dropped 0 bases and J dropped 13; count of bases not matched to a gene: 9. The V gene's germline CDR1 is SGDLS and CDR2 YYNGEE.

The genes are TRBV27 and TRBJ1-4, with TRBD1 identical over 8 bases. CDR3 size: 15 residues. Germline CDR1 MNHEY, CDR2 SMNVEV (reference sequence). Trimming at V came to 4 bases and at J to 8 bases, leaving 9 bases not matched to a gene. CDR3: CASSSQGAYNEKLFF. As DNA, the CDR3 is TGTGCCAGCAGTTCCCAGGGGGCGTATAACGAAAAACTGTTTTTT. The variable domain in full, with the rest retrieved from reference TRBV27 and TRBJ1-4, is EAQVTQNPRYLITVTGKKLTVTCSQNMNHEYMSWYRQDPGLGLRQIYYSMNVEVTDKGDVPEGYKVSRKEKRNFPLILESPSPNQTSLYFCASSSQGAYNEKLFFGSGTQLSVL.

This rearrangement joins TRBV7-2 to TRBJ2-1; 8 bases fit TRBD2. In germline, CDR1 is SGHTA, CDR2 FQGNSA. J was trimmed by 8 bases and V by 5 bases; bases with no gene match: 8. This CDR3 has 14 residues. In DNA form, the CDR3 reads TGTGCCAGCAGCCCCAGCGGGAGTGGCGATGAGCAGTTCTTC. Translation: CASSPSGSGDEQFF.

This clone was counted once. The genes are TRBV7-2 and TRBJ1-2, with D uncertain. The CDR3 covers 16 residues. V shed 4 bases and J shed 2 bases, with 17 bases lying between them. Germline values: CDR1 SGHTA, CDR2 FQGNSA. CDR3 sequence: CASSSRAQTQNYGYTF. The CDR3 nucleotides are TGTGCCAGCAGCTCTAGAGCACAAACACAAAACTATGGCTACACCTTC.